These 8 T cell receptor beta chains originate from one sample sequenced in a study of T cell changes during pregnancy in multiple sclerosis. Libraries were prepared by immunoSEQ multiplex PCR; TCRdb keeps only in-frame clonotypes and omits some of them. The repertoire holds 74,000 or so clones, with 90% to 95% as singletons. Specimen: CD4+ T cells from peripheral blood mononuclear cells, collected before pregnancy. These receptors were collected from a female donor with multiple sclerosis, enrolled in a pregnancy study.

The chain recombines TRBV5-4 with TRBJ1-2, with 9 positions matching TRBD1. Trimming took 2 bases from V and 7 from J; bases not matched to a gene: 9. The CDR3 extends over 15 amino acids. Germline V lookup: CDR1 SGHNT, CDR2 YYREEE (reference sequence). Here the CDR3 DNA reads TGTGCCAGCAGCTTTCCTACGGGACAGGGAGGTGGCTACACCTTC. Translating it yields CASSFPTGQGGGYTF.

The chain combines TRBV5-4 with TRBJ2-1; TRBD2 aligns across 9 bases. Unmatched junction bases numbered 13, after V lost 4 bases and J lost 5 bases. Germline CDR1 and CDR2: SGHNT and YYREEE (reference sequence). The CDR3 has 17 amino acids. CDR3 coding DNA: TGTGCCAGCAGCCGCAGCTTGGCGGCGGGAGGGAACAATGAGCAGTTCTTC. Its protein product is CASSRSLAAGGNNEQFF. Complete variable domain (other parts from reference TRBV5-4 and TRBJ2-1): ETGVTQSPTHLIKTRGQQVTLRCSSQSGHNTVSWYQQALGQGPQFIFQYYREEENGRGNFPPRFSGLQFPNYSSELNVNALELDDSALYLCASSRSLAAGGNNEQFFGPGTRLTVL.

The chain joins TRBV27 to TRBJ1-4, with D possibly TRBD1 on 6 matching bases. The CDR3 length is 15 residues. V was cut by 7 bases and J by 6 bases, with 18 bases left in between. Looked up from germline, CDR1 is MNHEY and CDR2 is SMNVEV (reference sequence). This CDR3 reads CASTYRGTPHEKLFF. CDR3 DNA: TGTGCCAGCACCTACCGAGGGACACCGCATGAAAAACTGTTTTTT. Supplemented by reference TRBV27 and TRBJ1-4, the full variable domain reads EAQVTQNPRYLITVTGKKLTVTCSQNMNHEYMSWYRQDPGLGLRQIYYSMNVEVTDKGDVPEGYKVSRKEKRNFPLILESPSPNQTSLYFCASTYRGTPHEKLFFGSGTQLSVL.

The gene calls are TRBV19 and TRBJ1-4, with TRBD1 matching 7 bases. The germline gives CDR1 LNHDA, CDR2 SQIVND (reference sequence). V lost 6 bases and J lost 2; bases outside the gene matches: 3. There are 14 residues in the CDR3. The CDR3 loop is CASRPGQTNEKLFF. CDR3 sequence (DNA): TGTGCCAGTAGACCGGGACAGACTAATGAAAAACTGTTTTTT. Full variable domain (rest looked up from reference TRBV19 and TRBJ1-4): DGGITQSPKYLFRKEGQNVTLSCEQNLNHDAMYWYRQDPGQGLRLIYYSQIVNDFQKGDIAEGYSVSREKKESFPLTVTSAQKNPTAFYLCASRPGQTNEKLFFGSGTQLSVL.

This chain connects TRBV6-6 to TRBJ1-2, with TRBD1 identical over 7 bases. Germline CDR1 and CDR2: MNHNY and SVGAGI (reference sequence). The CDR3 runs to 12 residues. With V trimmed by 6 bases and J by 8 bases, 6 bases remained unmatched. As DNA, the CDR3 is TGTGCCAGCAGGGACACAGGGGCGGGCTACACCTTC. Protein sequence: CASRDTGAGYTF.

The gene calls are TRBV29-1 and TRBJ2-7; D gene unclear. CDR3 size: 12 residues. V lost 6 bases and J 2 bases, leaving 11 bases between the germline ends. CDR1 and CDR2 (germline): SQVTM, ANQGSEA. The CDR3 DNA sequence: TGCAGCGTCTCCGGGTCCACCTACGAGCAGTACTTC. Its translation is CSVSGSTYEQYF.

In its sample, this clone was seen once. This chain links TRBV7-9 with TRBJ1-4; 8 bases fit TRBD1. This CDR3 comprises 18 residues. Germline V gene sequence: CDR1 SEHNR, CDR2 FQNEAQ (reference sequence). Trimming at V came to 4 bases and at J to 7 bases, leaving 17 bases not matched to a gene. CDR3 sequence: CASSSWSAGGNGREKLFF. CDR3 in DNA: TGTGCCAGCAGCTCCTGGAGTGCAGGGGGCAATGGGCGTGAAAAACTGTTTTTT.

J is TRBJ2-2 and V is TRBV2; D is perhaps TRBD1 (5 bases). V was clipped by 3 bases and J by 5 bases, with 10 bases between them. The CDR3 loop spans 14 amino acids. CDR1 and CDR2 (germline): SNHLY, FYNNEI. CDR3 bases: TGTGCCAGCAGTGACAGGGTTGGGACCGGGGAGCTGTTTTTT. This sequence encodes CASSDRVGTGELFF.